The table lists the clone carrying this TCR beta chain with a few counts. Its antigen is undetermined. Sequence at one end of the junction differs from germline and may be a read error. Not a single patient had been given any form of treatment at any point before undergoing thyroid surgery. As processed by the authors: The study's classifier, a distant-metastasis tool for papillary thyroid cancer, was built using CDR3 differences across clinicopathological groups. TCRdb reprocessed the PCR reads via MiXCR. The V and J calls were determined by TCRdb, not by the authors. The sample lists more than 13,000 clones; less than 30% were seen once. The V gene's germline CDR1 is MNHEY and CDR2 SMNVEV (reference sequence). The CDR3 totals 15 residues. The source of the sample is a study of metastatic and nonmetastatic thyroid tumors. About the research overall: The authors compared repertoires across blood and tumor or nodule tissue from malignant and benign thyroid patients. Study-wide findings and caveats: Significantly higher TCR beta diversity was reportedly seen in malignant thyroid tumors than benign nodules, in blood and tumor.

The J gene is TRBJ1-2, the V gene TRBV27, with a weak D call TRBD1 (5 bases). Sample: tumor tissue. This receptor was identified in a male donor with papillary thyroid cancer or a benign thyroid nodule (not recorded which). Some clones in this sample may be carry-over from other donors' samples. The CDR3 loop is CASFLGTGRQVDYNF. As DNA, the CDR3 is TGTGCCAGCTTCCTAGGTACAGGACGGCAAGTGGACTACAACTTC.